This paragraph reports one T cell receptor (beta chain). How the authors handled the data: Amplification with reference gene primers provided the estimates of nucleated cell counts. Sequenced by immunoSEQ multiplex PCR; TCRdb stores in-frame clones only, minus some. D and trimming were read from the DNA, whereas the V and J calls and clone size are those reported in that table. Of 120,000 or so clones listed, nearly 90% are singletons. The sample is drawn from a study of blood T cell repertoires in COVID-19. Across the study: Samples came from the United States, Italy and Spain, spanning acute and convalescent COVID-19. T cells, B-cell-depleted T cells, or PBMCs provided the cDNA or gDNA that served as material.

The CDR3 has 15 residues. J was trimmed by 1 base and V by 4 bases; bases with no gene match: 0. Germline CDR1 is LGHDT and CDR2 is YNNKEL (reference sequence). The chain uses TRBV3-1 (or the pseudogene TRBV3-2) and TRBJ2-2; 10 bases align to TRBD2. This TCR came from a woman older than 75 with acute or convalescent COVID-19. Sequenced: peripheral blood. The CDR3 nucleotides are TGTGCCAGCAGCCCTAGCGGGGGGAACACCGGGGAGCTGTTTTTT. It codes for CASSPSGGNTGELFF.